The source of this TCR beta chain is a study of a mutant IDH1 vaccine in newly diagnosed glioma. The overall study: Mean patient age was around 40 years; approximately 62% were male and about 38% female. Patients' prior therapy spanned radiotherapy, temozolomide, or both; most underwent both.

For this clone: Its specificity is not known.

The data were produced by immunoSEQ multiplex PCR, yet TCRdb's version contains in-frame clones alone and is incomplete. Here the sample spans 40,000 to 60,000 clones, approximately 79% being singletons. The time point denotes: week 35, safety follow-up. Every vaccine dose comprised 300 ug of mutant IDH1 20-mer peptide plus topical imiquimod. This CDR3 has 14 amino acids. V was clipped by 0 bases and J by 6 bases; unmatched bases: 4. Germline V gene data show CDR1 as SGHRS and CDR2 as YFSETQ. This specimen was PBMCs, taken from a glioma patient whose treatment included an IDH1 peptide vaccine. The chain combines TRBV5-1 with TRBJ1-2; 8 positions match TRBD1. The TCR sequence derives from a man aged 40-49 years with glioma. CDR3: CASSLGYRGDGYTF. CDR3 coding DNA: TGCGCCAGCAGCTTGGGTTACAGGGGGGATGGCTACACCTTC.